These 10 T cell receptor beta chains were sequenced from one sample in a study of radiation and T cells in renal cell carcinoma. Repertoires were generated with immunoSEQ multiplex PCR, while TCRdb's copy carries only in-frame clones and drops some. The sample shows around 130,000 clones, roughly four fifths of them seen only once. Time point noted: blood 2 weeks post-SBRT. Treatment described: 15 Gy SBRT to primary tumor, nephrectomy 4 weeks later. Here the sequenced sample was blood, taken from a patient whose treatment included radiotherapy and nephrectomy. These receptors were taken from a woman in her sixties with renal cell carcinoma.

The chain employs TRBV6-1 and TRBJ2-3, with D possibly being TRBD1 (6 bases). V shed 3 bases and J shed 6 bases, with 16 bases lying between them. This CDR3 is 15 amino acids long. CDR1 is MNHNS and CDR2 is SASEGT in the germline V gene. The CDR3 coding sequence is TGTGCCAGCAGTGAGGGGGCCCCCTCGGCTGATACGCAGTATTTT. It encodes CASSEGAPSADTQYF.

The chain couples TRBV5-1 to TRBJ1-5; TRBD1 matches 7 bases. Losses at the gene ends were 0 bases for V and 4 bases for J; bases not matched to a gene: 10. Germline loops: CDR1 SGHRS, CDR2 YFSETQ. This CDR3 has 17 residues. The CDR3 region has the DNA TGCGCCAGCAGCTTGGTTGACAGGGAAGGGGCAAATCAGCCCCAGCATTTT. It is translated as CASSLVDREGANQPQHF.

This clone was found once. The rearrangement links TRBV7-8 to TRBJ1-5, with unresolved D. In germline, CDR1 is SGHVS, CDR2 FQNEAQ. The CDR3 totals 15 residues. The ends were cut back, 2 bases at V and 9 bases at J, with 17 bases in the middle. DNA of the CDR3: TGTGCCAGCAGCTTATCGGTCGGCTCCACTGGGCCCCAGCATTTT. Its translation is CASSLSVGSTGPQHF.

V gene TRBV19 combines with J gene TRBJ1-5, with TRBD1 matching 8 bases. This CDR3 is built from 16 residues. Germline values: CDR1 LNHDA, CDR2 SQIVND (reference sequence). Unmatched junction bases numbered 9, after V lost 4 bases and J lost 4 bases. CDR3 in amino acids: CASSRHQGAGNQPQHF. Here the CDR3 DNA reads TGTGCCAGTAGTAGGCATCAGGGGGCCGGGAATCAGCCCCAGCATTTT.

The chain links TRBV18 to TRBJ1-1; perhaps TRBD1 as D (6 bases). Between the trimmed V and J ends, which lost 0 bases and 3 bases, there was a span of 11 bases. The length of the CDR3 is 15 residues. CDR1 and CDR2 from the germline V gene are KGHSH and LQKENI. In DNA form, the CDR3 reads TGTGCCAGCTCACCACCGGCAGGGGCCCACACTGAAGCTTTCTTT. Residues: CASSPPAGAHTEAFF.

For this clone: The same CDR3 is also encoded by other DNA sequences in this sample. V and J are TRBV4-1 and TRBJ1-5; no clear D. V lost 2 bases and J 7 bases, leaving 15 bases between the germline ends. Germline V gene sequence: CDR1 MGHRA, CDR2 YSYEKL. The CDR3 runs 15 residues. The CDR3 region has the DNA TGCGCCAGCAGCCAAAACCTTGGGGAGGGACAGCCCCAGCATTTT. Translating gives CASSQNLGEGQPQHF.

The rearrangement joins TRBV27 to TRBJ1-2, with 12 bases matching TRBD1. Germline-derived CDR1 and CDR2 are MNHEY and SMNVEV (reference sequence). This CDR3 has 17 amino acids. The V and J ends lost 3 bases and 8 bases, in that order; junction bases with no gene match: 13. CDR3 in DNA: TGTGCCAGCAGTTTCTCCGGGACAGGGGGCGCTTTCTGGGGCTACACCTTC. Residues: CASSFSGTGGAFWGYTF.

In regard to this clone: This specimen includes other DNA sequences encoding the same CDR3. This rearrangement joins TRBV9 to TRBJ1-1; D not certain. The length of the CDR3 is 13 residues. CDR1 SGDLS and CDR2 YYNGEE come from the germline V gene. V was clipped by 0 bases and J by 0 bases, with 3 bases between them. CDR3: CASSVDMNTEAFF. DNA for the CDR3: TGTGCCAGCAGCGTAGACATGAACACTGAAGCTTTCTTT.

The DNA for the CDR3 is TGTGCCAGCAGTCAATACAGGGGGCAACCCTACGAGCAGTACTTC. Its protein product is CASSQYRGQPYEQYF. The rearrangement joins TRBV28 to TRBJ2-7, with 9 bases matching TRBD1. Per germline, CDR1 MDHEN and CDR2 SYDVKM. V shed 5 bases, J shed 2 bases, and the junction held 7 bases outside the gene matches. The length of the CDR3 is 15 residues.

CDR3 in amino acids: CASSHQGNYGYTF. The CDR3 nucleotides are TGTGCCAGCAGTCACCAGGGAAACTATGGCTACACCTTC. The J gene is TRBJ1-2, the V gene TRBV6-5, with D perhaps matching TRBD1 (5 bases). There are 13 residues in the CDR3. V lost 5 bases, J lost 2 bases, and 9 bases lay in between. Germline CDR1 is MNHEY and CDR2 is SVGAGI.